The T cell receptor beta chain under discussion was sequenced for a study of control samples from healthy donors and cancer patients (dated by TCRdb to 2020 to 2021). Libraries were built with the immunoSEQ multiplex PCR assay. The immuneACCESS repertoire file appears here via TCRdb, limited to in-frame rearrangements. These files lack a portion of the clones; in checked studies, under half of the deficit traces to unresolved V genes, and the cause of the others is not known. This sample lists 98,000 or so clones; roughly 79% were detected once. Approximately 6.7% of the sample goes to the ten largest clones. Cut back by 3 bases and 9 bases, the V and J ends lie 20 bases apart. The CDR3 starts with the cysteine, ends with the phenylalanine, and has 15 residues. The CDR3 DNA has 45 bases and is translated from base 1. CDR1 and CDR2, per the germline V gene, are SGHTA and FQGNSA. A note on this clone: The antigen this receptor binds is unknown. No base quality values were provided; no much bigger clone lies one nucleotide off.

The chain employs TRBV7-2 and TRBJ1-2; TRBD1 could be the D gene, as 6 bases match. The receptor's source is a man between 18 and 35 years old in good health. The sample consisted of blood. At the DNA level, the sequence is TGTGCCAGCAGCTTTCAACGGAGGACAGCCAATAGCTACACCTTC. Translated, it gives CASSFQRRTANSYTF. The variable domain in full, with residues beyond the CDR3 obtained from the reference TRBV7-2 and TRBJ1-2 genes, is GAGVSQSPSNKVTEKGKDVELRCDPISGHTALYWYRQSLGQGLEFLIYFQGNSAPDKSGLPSDRFSAERTGGSVSTLTIQRTQQEDSAVYLCASSFQRRTANSYTFGSGTRLTVV.